These 7 T cell receptor beta chains share one sample of origin, sequenced in a study of T cells after yellow fever vaccination. TCRdb independently ran MiXCR on the 5' RACE reads; one entry per CDR3 protein. In the table there are about 220,000 distinct CDR3 sequences, 3% to 4% of which are singletons. The sample was CD4+ T cells sorted from PBMCs, taken 10 days after the yellow fever booster vaccination. The receptors come from a man aged 18-30 years who received the YFV17D yellow fever vaccine.

In its sample, this clonotype was seen a few times. The V gene is TRBV2, the J gene TRBJ1-1; D gene unclear. This CDR3 has 16 residues. CDR1 SNHLY and CDR2 FYNNEI come from the germline V gene. The V end was cut by 0 bases, the J end by 2 bases, with 13 bases between. CDR3 nucleotides: TGTGCCAGCAGTGAAGCGGCCGGGCCACGAAACACTGAAGCTTTCTTT. This sequence encodes CASSEAAGPRNTEAFF.

This clonotype was seen ten or more times. The rearrangement joins TRBV12-3 or TRBV12-4 to TRBJ2-5, with D possibly called TRBD1 or TRBD2 (5 bases each). V lost 3 bases and J lost 1, with 12 bases in between. This CDR3 region has 15 residues. DNA for the CDR3: TGTGCCAGCAGTTTCATGTGGGACCCCCAAGAGACCCAGTACTTC. Translating gives CASSFMWDPQETQYF.

This sequence joins TRBV5-4 and TRBJ2-2, with TRBD1 as a possible D gene (6 bases). The germline CDR1 and CDR2 sequences are SGHNT and YYREEE (reference sequence). Trimming cost V 3 bases and J 7 bases, with 10 bases left between them. The CDR3 totals 13 residues. The CDR3 is CASSSDSHGELFF. CDR3 nucleotides: TGTGCCAGCAGCTCGGACAGTCACGGGGAGCTGTTTTTT.

The table lists this clonotype with many counts. The J gene is TRBJ1-1, the V gene TRBV7-3; D gene ambiguous. Germline CDR1 is SGHTA and CDR2 is FQGTGA. The CDR3 sequence is 14 residues long. V gave up 5 bases and J gave up 0 bases, with 10 bases separating them. CDR3 amino acids: CASSPAGMNTEAFF. The CDR3 DNA sequence: TGTGCCAGCAGCCCGGCGGGGATGAACACTGAAGCTTTCTTT.

In its sample, this clonotype was seen many times. The V and J genes are TRBV11-2 and TRBJ2-7; D is perhaps TRBD2 (5 bases). The V gene lost 5 bases and the J gene lost 5 bases, with 13 bases spanning the gap. Germline assignment: CDR1 SGHAT and CDR2 FQNNGV. This CDR3 is 13 amino acids long. The CDR3 coding sequence is TGTGCCAGCAGCCCCTATATGGGAGACGAGCAGTACGTC. It is translated as CASSPYMGDEQYV.

V usage is TRBV4-3 and J usage is TRBJ1-2, with TRBD1 identical over 7 bases. The CDR3 is 15 residues long. CDR1 and CDR2 from the germline V gene are LGHNA and YSLEER. The trim removed 1 base at V and 8 bases at J, leaving 10 bases unmatched. The DNA of the CDR3 is TGCGCCAGCAGCCAAGGACAGGGTCCCTTCTGGGGCTACACCTTC. Amino acid sequence: CASSQGQGPFWGYTF.

The sample holds a few counts of this clonotype. This rearrangement joins TRBV5-4 to TRBJ2-3; D may be TRBD2 (6 bases). Germline CDR1 and CDR2: SGHNT and YYREEE (reference sequence). This CDR3 is 14 amino acids long. Trimming stripped 4 bases from V and 1 base from J, with 10 bases between. CDR3 region: CASSKIAGTDTQYF. CDR3 nucleotide sequence: TGTGCCAGCAGCAAAATAGCGGGCACAGATACGCAGTATTTT.